Listed below are T cell receptor beta chains from one sample, sequenced in a study of blood T cell repertoires in COVID-19. Only in-frame clones appear in the TCRdb table, and some are missing; sequencing was by immunoSEQ multiplex PCR. The data show fewer than 250,000 clones, just over 85% seen once. The source material was peripheral blood. Receptor source: a man aged 45-60 years with acute or convalescent COVID-19. CDR3s leave out the opening cysteine and the closing phenylalanine or tryptophan. The order of the fields is V gene, CDR3 protein.

>TRBV11-2
ASSLDPSGELF
>TRBV15
ATSSRISYEQY
>TRBV18
ASSPRDNQPQH
>TRBV4-1
ASSHMGGQYNEQF
>TRBV5-1
ASSLFGEGDTQY
>TRBV3-1/TRBV3-2
ASSPPGSGRTDTQY
>TRBV6-5
ASRLTGGLETQY
>TRBV16
ASSQRGEKLF
>TRBV7-3
ASSSGQGAAEAF
>TRBV15
ATSSGQGTEAF
>TRBV2
ASTRRGSSGGGTDTQY
>TRBV6-5
ASSLGGARNSPLH
>TRBV6-1
ASSGGLFVNTGELF
>TRBV19
ASSINRGGTEAF
>TRBV27
ASSHPGYPEAF
>TRBV10-3
AISDPGLAGGDEQF
>TRBV28
ASSSTYPNTEAF
>TRBV5-1
ASSLSGTGGLNEQF
>TRBV19
ASKGQESYGYT
>TRBV3-1/TRBV3-2
ASSPAGGAYGYT
>TRBV18
ASSPGSSFEKLF
>TRBV5-1
ASSTGENTEAF
>TRBV30
AWSVGGGAGWETQY
>TRBV19
ASSIDLLGGYT
>TRBV6-5
ASSYSQGRNSPLH
>TRBV6-6
ASSPGTADTEAF
>TRBV4-1
ASSQGGAVTTEAF
>TRBV5-4
ASSGQGSAKNIQY
>TRBV7-2
ASSYDREVGPQH
>TRBV20-1
SASPGVNQPQH
>TRBV2
ASKVNSGGYEQF
>TRBV5-8
ASSLFKGAVWNEQF
>TRBV11-2
ASSHETGWSRELF
>TRBV6-5
ASRLTSGASYEQY
>TRBV3-1/TRBV3-2
ASSPLGANVLT
>TRBV9
ASSATGDTGELF
>TRBV10-3
ATTANTEAF
>TRBV18
ASSSQPSGYEQY
>TRBV6-4
ASRPEVGELF
>TRBV2
ASSQRGSGANVLT
>TRBV29-1
SVEAGSGGNTIY
>TRBV30
AWRVWRACSYNEQF
>TRBV5-6
ASSQPGQAVDEQF
>TRBV21-1
ASSNYYRNPQETQY
>TRBV6-1
ASSELLGQMTEAF
>TRBV19
ASSDRGNQPQH
>TRBV7-9
ASSKTSGGFTDTQY
>TRBV30
AWRSQGSNQPQH
>TRBV7-9
ASSPAGVWDTEAF
>TRBV7-9
ASSSDYYGYT
>TRBV7-2
ASSLAAGGNTIY
>TRBV3-1/TRBV3-2
ASSQGGNNEQF
>TRBV15
ATSRDQGHYGYT
>TRBV5-1
ASRNQGNSPLH
>TRBV6-5
ASSVQADRRPLH